This T cell receptor beta chain was documented in a study of neurological immune-mediated disorders. Study-wide findings and caveats: Multiple sclerosis patients had less TCR clonal expansion than even healthy controls, unlike HTLV-1-associated myelopathy.

Sequencing runs each generated in excess of 200 million TCR-beta sequences derived from 15-18 subjects. TCRdb recomputed calls from the 5' RACE reads with MiXCR, one row per CDR3 protein. The repertoire has tens of thousands of distinct CDR3 sequences, over 5% of them found once; the top ten carry around 4.8%. This clonotype was seen at least ten times. Antigen specificity is unknown. The germline V gene has CDR1 SGHRS and CDR2 YFSETQ. Trimming stripped 4 bases from V and 3 bases from J, with 14 bases between. The CDR3 consists of 14 residues. A blood bank in Maryland, USA, provided the volunteers who served as healthy controls.

This chain links TRBV5-1 with TRBJ2-7; D call uncertain. The sequenced sample was PBMCs. The TCR was taken from a woman aged 40 to 55 in good health. CDR3 residues: CASSPMVAGYEQYF. CDR3 sequence (DNA): TGCGCCAGCAGCCCGATGGTAGCTGGCTACGAGCAGTACTTC.